These T cell receptor beta chains were read from a single sample in a study of T-cell reconstitution after alpha-beta-depleted transplantation in children. Each CDR3 protein is one row after TCRdb ran MiXCR on the PCR reads. This table has around 800,000 distinct CDR3 sequences, 15% to 20% appearing once. The sample consisted of PBMCs, mostly from graft donor cells, taken 360 days after TCRalphabeta/CD19-depleted stem cell transplant. Receptors originate from a male patient younger than 18 who had a stem cell transplant for acute lymphoblastic leukemia, so the T cells may come from the graft donor. CDR3s include the opening cysteine and the closing phenylalanine or tryptophan. The D gene is left open where the match is weak. Rows may omit the clone size; those that give it use once, few, many or a size class.

clone_size	d_call	v_call	j_call	cdr3_nt	cdr3_aa
-	-	TRBV27	TRBJ2-1	TGTGCCAGCAGCCCCCCGCTTTGGAGCGCCAATACTCCCAATGAGCAGTTCTTC	CASSPPLWSANTPNEQFF
few	TRBD1	TRBV5-1	TRBJ2-1	TGCGCCAGCACCTTTACCGCTCAGGGGGACGATGATGAGCAGTTCTTC	CASTFTAQGDDDEQFF
few	-	TRBV5-1	TRBJ2-3	TGCGCCAGCAGCACCCCCCTGTCCCGGTATCCGAGCACAGATACGCAGTATTTT	CASSTPLSRYPSTDTQYF
-	-	TRBV7-8	TRBJ1-3	TGTGCCAGCAGCTTAGCCCCCGGGGGAAGCTCTGGAAACACCATATATTTT	CASSLAPGGSSGNTIYF
many	-	TRBV12-3/TRBV12-4	TRBJ1-5	TGTGCCAGCAGACCAGAATATAGCAATCAGCCCCAGCATTTT	CASRPEYSNQPQHF
-	-	TRBV11-2	TRBJ1-5	TGTGCCAGCAGCCGACCGATATATAGGGGGAGAAGGGGTTTTGGTCAGCCCCAGCATTTT	CASSRPIYRGRRGFGQPQHF
few	-	TRBV7-9	TRBJ2-5	TGTGCCAGCAGCAATGGACAGACTCAAGAGACCCAGTACTTC	CASSNGQTQETQYF
few	-	TRBV6-5	TRBJ2-2	TGTGCCAGCAGTTCCCTGGCCACGAACACCGGGGAGCTGTTTTTT	CASSSLATNTGELFF
-	-	TRBV21-1	TRBJ2-7	TGTGCCAGCAGCAAAGATCTAGCTTGGGACAGGGTAAAGAACTACGAGCAGTACTTC	CASSKDLAWDRVKNYEQYF
few	-	TRBV12-3/TRBV12-4	TRBJ1-5	TGTGCCAGCAGTTTAAAAAGAGGACAGCCCCAGCATTTT	CASSLKRGQPQHF
few	-	TRBV12-3/TRBV12-4	TRBJ1-5	TGTGCCAGCGGGGGACGACTAACGACAGGTGGCAATCAGCCCCAGCATTTT	CASGGRLTTGGNQPQHF
-	TRBD1	TRBV11-2	TRBJ2-7	TGTGCCAGCAGCTTTCCCCCCCTTAATCGAGGGGGCGGCCTGGAGCAGTACTTC	CASSFPPLNRGGGLEQYF
-	TRBD2	TRBV7-9	TRBJ2-2	TGTGCCAGCAGCTTAGCTGCCAGCGGGAAGCGGGAGCTGTTTTTT	CASSLAASGKRELFF
-	-	TRBV19	TRBJ2-1	TGTGCCAGTAGTGCTACGACTAGAGGAACAGGGAGAGAGCAGTTCTTC	CASSATTRGTGREQFF
-	-	TRBV2	TRBJ2-5	TGTGCCAGCATTCCGGCCAGGTTGGGGTACCAAGAGACCCAGTACTTC	CASIPARLGYQETQYF
few	-	TRBV7-2	TRBJ2-5	TGTGCCAGCAGCTTAGCGGGGCCTAGCTGGGAGACCCAGTACTTC	CASSLAGPSWETQYF
-	TRBD2	TRBV10-3	TRBJ2-7	TGTGCCATCAGCGAGACTAGCGTGACGTCCTACGAGCAGTACTTC	CAISETSVTSYEQYF
few	-	TRBV7-2	TRBJ1-1	TGTGCCAGCAGCTTCCAGGGGCAGTCCATGAACACTGAAGCTTTCTTT	CASSFQGQSMNTEAFF
many	-	TRBV12-3/TRBV12-4	TRBJ1-2	TGTGCCAGCAGCCCAGAGACACCGCTCTATGGCTACACCTTC	CASSPETPLYGYTF
-	-	TRBV6-5	TRBJ1-4	TGTGCCAGCAGTTACTCGGGGCAGGTCATCGAAAAACTGTTTTTT	CASSYSGQVIEKLFF
-	-	TRBV18	TRBJ2-7	TGTGCCAGCTCACCAGCGGGCAGGGTACCCTACGAGCAGTACTTC	CASSPAGRVPYEQYF
few	-	TRBV4-1	TRBJ2-6	TGCGCCAGCAGCCAAGATGAACCACGTGACTTTCCTTCTCCTGGGGCCAACGTCCTGACTTTC	CASSQDEPRDFPSPGANVLTF
few	TRBD1	TRBV5-1	TRBJ2-7	TGCGCCAGCAGCGGATCCAGGGGGCTCCGCTACGAGCAGTACTTC	CASSGSRGLRYEQYF
-	-	TRBV29-1	TRBJ1-2	TGCAGCGTTGAAGGGGGCGGACTTAACTATGGCTACACCTTC	CSVEGGGLNYGYTF
-	-	TRBV29-1	TRBJ1-3	TGCAGCGTTGATAAAGGGGGCTCTGGAAACACCATATATTTT	CSVDKGGSGNTIYF
-	TRBD2	TRBV4-1	TRBJ2-5	TGCGCCAGCAGCAAGCGGGACCTCCAAGAGACCCAGTACTTC	CASSKRDLQETQYF
many	TRBD2	TRBV20-1	TRBJ2-1	TGCAGTGCAACCGGGACTAGCGGGAGGGCCGTGCAAGAGCAGTTCTTC	CSATGTSGRAVQEQFF
-	-	TRBV20-1	TRBJ1-5	TGCAGTGCTAGAGATCAGGGCAGCCAGTTGAACCCCCAGCATTTT	CSARDQGSQLNPQHF
few	TRBD1	TRBV12-3/TRBV12-4	TRBJ2-5	TGTGCCAGCAGGGGGGCGGGACAGGCCGGGGAGACCCAGTACTTC	CASRGAGQAGETQYF
few	-	TRBV10-2	TRBJ2-1	TGCGCCAGCAGTGAATACATTACAGGGCCTACCTACAATGAGCAGTTCTTC	CASSEYITGPTYNEQFF
many	-	TRBV6-5	TRBJ2-1	TGTGCCAGCAGTTATAACCCCCCAGGGTCCTACAATGAGCAGTTCTTC	CASSYNPPGSYNEQFF
-	TRBD1	TRBV4-1	TRBJ1-2	TGCGCCAGCAGCCAGTCGGGACAGGACTATGGCTACACCTTC	CASSQSGQDYGYTF